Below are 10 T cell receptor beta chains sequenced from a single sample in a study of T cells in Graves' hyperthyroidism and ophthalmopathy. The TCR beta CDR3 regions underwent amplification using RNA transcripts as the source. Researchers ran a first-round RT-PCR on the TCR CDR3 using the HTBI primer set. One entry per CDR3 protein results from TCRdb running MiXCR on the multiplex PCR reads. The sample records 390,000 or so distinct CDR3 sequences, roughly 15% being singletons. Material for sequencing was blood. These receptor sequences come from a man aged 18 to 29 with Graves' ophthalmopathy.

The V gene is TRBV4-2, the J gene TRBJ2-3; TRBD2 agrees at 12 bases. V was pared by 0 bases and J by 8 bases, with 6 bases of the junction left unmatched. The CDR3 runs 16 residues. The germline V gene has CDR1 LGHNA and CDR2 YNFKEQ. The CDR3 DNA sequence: TGTGCCAGCAGCCAAGATCTAGCGGGGGGGATTGTTACGCAGTATTTT. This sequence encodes CASSQDLAGGIVTQYF.

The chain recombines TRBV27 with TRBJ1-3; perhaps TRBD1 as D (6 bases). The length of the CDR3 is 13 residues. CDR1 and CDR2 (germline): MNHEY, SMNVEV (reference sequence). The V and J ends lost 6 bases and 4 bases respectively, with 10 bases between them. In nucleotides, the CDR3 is TGTGCCAGCAGGAGGGGGGCCGGAAACACCATATATTTT. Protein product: CASRRGAGNTIYF.

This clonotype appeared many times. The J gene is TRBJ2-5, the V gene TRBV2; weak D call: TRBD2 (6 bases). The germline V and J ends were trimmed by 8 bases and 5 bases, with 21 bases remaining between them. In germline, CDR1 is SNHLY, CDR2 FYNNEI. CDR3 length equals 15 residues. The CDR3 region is CASSNRDSIWETQYF. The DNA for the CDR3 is TGTGCCAGCTCAAACCGGGACTCGATTTGGGAGACCCAGTACTTC.

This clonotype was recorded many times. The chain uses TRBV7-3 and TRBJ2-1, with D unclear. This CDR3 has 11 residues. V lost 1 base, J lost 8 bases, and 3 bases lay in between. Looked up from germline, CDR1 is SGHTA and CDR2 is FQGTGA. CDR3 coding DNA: TGTGCCAGCAGCTTAATGGATGAGCAGTTCTTC. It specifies CASSLMDEQFF.

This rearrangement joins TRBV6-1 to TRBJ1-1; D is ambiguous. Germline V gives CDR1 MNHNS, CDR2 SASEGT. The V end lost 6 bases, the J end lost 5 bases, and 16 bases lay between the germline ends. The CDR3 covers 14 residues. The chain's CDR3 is CASSSTPRWTEAFF. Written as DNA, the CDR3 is TGTGCCAGCAGCTCGACACCTCGTTGGACTGAAGCTTTCTTT.

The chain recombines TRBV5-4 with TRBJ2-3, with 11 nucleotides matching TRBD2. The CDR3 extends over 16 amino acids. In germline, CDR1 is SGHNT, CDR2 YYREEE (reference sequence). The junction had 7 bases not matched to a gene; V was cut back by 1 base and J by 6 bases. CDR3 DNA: TGTGCCAGCAGCTTGACTAGCGGGAGAATTGTGGATACGCAGTATTTT. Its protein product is CASSLTSGRIVDTQYF.

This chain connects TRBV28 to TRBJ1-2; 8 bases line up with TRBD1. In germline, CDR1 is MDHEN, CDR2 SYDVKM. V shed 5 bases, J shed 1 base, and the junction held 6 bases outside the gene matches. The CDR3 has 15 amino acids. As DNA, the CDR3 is TGTGCCAGCAGTATCCGGGACAGGTTTAACTATGGCTACACCTTC. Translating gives CASSIRDRFNYGYTF.

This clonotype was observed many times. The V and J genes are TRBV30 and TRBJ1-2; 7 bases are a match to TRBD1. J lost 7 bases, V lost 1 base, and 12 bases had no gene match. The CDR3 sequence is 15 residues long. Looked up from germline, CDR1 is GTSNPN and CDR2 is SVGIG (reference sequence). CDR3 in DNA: TGTGCCTGGAGTGGGGACAGCCAGGGGGGGGGTGGCTACACCTTC. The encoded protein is CAWSGDSQGGGGYTF.

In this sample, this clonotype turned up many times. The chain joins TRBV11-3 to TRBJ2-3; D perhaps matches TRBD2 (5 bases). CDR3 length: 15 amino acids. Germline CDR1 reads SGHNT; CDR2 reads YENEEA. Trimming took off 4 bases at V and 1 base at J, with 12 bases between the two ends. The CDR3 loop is CASSSRTSRTDTQYF. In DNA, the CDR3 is TGTGCCAGCAGCTCTCGGACTTCCCGCACAGATACGCAGTATTTT. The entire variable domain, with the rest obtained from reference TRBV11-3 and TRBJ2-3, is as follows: EAGVVQSPRYKIIEKKQPVAFWCNPISGHNTLYWYLQNLGQGPELLIRYENEEAVDDSQLPKDRFSAERLKGVDSTLKIQPAELGDSAVYLCASSSRTSRTDTQYFGPGTRLTVL.

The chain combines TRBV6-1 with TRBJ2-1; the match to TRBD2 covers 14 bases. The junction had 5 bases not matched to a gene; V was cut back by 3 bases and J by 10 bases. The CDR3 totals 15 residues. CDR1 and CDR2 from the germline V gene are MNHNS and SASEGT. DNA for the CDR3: TGTGCCAGCAGTGAGACTAGCGGGGGGGTTGAGGAGCAGTTCTTC. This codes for CASSETSGGVEEQFF.